This entry lists 12 T cell receptor beta chains sequenced from one sample in a study of blood T cell repertoires in COVID-19. Measured with immunoSEQ multiplex PCR; TCRdb has only the in-frame clones, and not every one. Among roughly 400,000 clones, roughly 88% were seen once, and the ten largest hold approximately 1.5%. Sample: PBMCs or T cells enriched from blood (not recorded which). These receptors were obtained from a young woman who had been exposed to COVID-19.

V gene TRBV19 combines with J gene TRBJ1-6; maybe TRBD1 (6 bases). Trimming removed 6 bases from V and 6 bases from J, with 18 bases in between. CDR3 length: 16 amino acids. Germline CDR1 reads LNHDA; CDR2 reads SQIVND (reference sequence). CDR3 bases: TGTGCCAGTAGCGGCCCTTCCGGGACAACTAATTCACCCCTCCACTTT. It yields the protein CASSGPSGTTNSPLHF.

The chain links TRBV7-6 to TRBJ1-4; D may be TRBD1 (6 bases). This CDR3 comprises 15 residues. V was trimmed by 2 bases and J by 7 bases, leaving 14 bases between them. Looked up from germline, CDR1 is SGHVS and CDR2 is FNYEAQ. CDR3 sequence (DNA): TGTGCCAGCAGCTTATCGGGGGGCAAGATTGAAAAACTGTTTTTT. It translates to CASSLSGGKIEKLFF.

V and J are TRBV7-9 and TRBJ1-1; D remains ambiguous. Trimming removed 5 bases from V and 2 bases from J, with 15 bases in between. CDR3 length equals 15 residues. The germline CDR1 and CDR2 sequences are SEHNR and FQNEAQ (reference sequence). The CDR3 DNA sequence: TGTGCCAGCAGCCCCCGGCGGGGAGCCAACACTGAAGCTTTCTTT. As protein: CASSPRRGANTEAFF.

The chain links TRBV30 to TRBJ1-6, with a tentative D call TRBD1 (5 bases). Germline V gives CDR1 GTSNPN, CDR2 SVGIG (reference sequence). The CDR3 sequence is 15 residues long. V lost 3 bases to trimming and J lost 6 bases, with 15 bases between them. The CDR3 sequence is CAWRGGTGTNSPLHF. CDR3 DNA sequence: TGTGCCTGGAGGGGGGGAACGGGGACTAATTCACCCCTCCACTTT.

The CDR3 DNA reads as TGTGCCTGGGGGGGCAATGAAAAACTGTTTTTT. It translates to CAWGGNEKLFF. The V gene is TRBV30, the J gene TRBJ1-4; weak D call: TRBD1 (6 bases). The germline V and J ends were trimmed by 5 bases and 5 bases, with 6 bases remaining between them. This CDR3 has 11 residues. Germline V CDR1 and CDR2: GTSNPN, SVGIG (reference sequence).

V gene TRBV28 combines with J gene TRBJ1-5, with D unresolved. V lost 8 bases, J lost 0 bases, and 14 bases lay in between. CDR3 length: 15 residues. The germline V gene encodes CDR1 MDHEN and CDR2 SYDVKM. The CDR3 DNA reads as TGTGCCAGCGGATTGACACTCTATAGCAATCAGCCCCAGCATTTT. This codes for CASGLTLYSNQPQHF.

The chain has TRBV24-1 and TRBJ1-2, with D unclear. The CDR3 loop spans 11 amino acids. Deletions cut 0 bases from V and 7 bases from J, with 2 bases between. The germline gives CDR1 KGHDR, CDR2 SFDVKD. The CDR3 sequence: CATSDLLGYTF. Here the CDR3 DNA reads TGTGCCACCAGTGATTTGCTTGGCTACACCTTC.

The V gene is TRBV23-1, the J gene TRBJ2-1; TRBD1 matches at 12 bases. TRBV23-1 is flagged as an ORF with uncertain function. This CDR3 comprises 17 residues. With V trimmed by 4 bases and J by 6 bases, 10 bases remained unmatched. The CDR3 DNA sequence: TGCGCCAGCAGTCCTAACCCGGGACAGGGGGCGATCAATGAGCAGTTCTTC. Translated, it gives CASSPNPGQGAINEQFF.

This clone has just a few counts. The chain employs TRBV19 and TRBJ1-6; 8 nucleotides agree with TRBD1. Looked up from germline, CDR1 is LNHDA and CDR2 is SQIVND (reference sequence). J gave up 5 bases and V 5 bases, and 2 bases lay outside the gene matches. The CDR3 length is 14 residues. The CDR3 here is CASSPGQDNSPLHF. In DNA, the CDR3 is TGTGCCAGTAGTCCGGGACAGGATAATTCACCCCTCCACTTT.

The rearrangement uses TRBV6-5 and TRBJ1-4; the D is unclear. V shed 0 bases and J shed 0 bases, with 5 bases lying between them. The CDR3 runs 15 residues. Germline V CDR1 and CDR2: MNHEY, SVGAGI. CDR3 protein: CASSYSGSTNEKLFF. CDR3 bases: TGTGCCAGCAGTTACTCGGGCTCAACTAATGAAAAACTGTTTTTT.

The CDR3 loop reads CASSGEGSGIIYGYTF. DNA of the CDR3: TGTGCCAGTAGTGGGGAGGGCTCAGGAATCATCTATGGCTACACCTTC. V usage is TRBV19 and J usage is TRBJ1-2, with no clear D. The V and J ends lost 5 bases and 4 bases respectively, with 20 bases between them. The germline V gene encodes CDR1 LNHDA and CDR2 SQIVND (reference sequence). The CDR3 runs 16 residues.

The rearrangement joins TRBV5-6 to TRBJ2-5; D call uncertain. CDR3 length: 13 amino acids. Germline CDR1 and CDR2: SGHDT and YYEEEE. The V end was cut by 0 bases, the J end by 6 bases, with 9 bases between. As DNA, the CDR3 is TGTGCCAGCAGCTTGGAGCAAACCAAGACCCAGTACTTC. This translates into CASSLEQTKTQYF.